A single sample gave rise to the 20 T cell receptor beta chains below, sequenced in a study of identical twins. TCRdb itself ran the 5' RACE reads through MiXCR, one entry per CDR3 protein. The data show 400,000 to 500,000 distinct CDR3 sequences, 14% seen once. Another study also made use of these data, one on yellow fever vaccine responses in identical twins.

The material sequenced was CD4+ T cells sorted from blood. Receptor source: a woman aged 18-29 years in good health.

Written as DNA, the CDR3 is TGTGCCAGCAAGGCTAGCGGGGGCCGAAGCACAGATACGCAGTATTTT. Amino acids: CASKASGGRSTDTQYF. The V call is TRBV2, the J call TRBJ2-3; TRBD2 agrees at 10 bases. The CDR3 spans 16 residues. The germline V gene has CDR1 SNHLY and CDR2 FYNNEI. V was pared by 7 bases and J by 0 bases, with 7 bases of the junction left unmatched.

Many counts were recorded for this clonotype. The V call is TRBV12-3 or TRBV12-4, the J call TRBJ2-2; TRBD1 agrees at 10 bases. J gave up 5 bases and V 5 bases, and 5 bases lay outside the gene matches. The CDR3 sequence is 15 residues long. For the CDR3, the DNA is TGTGCCAGCAGTCTTTCGGGACAGGGGACCGGGGAGCTGTTTTTT. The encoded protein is CASSLSGQGTGELFF.

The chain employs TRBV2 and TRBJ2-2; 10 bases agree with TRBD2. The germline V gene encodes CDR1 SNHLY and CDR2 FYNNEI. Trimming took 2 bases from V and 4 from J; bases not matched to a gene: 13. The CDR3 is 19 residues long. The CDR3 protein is CASSEFLLAGAKATGELFF. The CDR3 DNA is TGTGCCAGCAGTGAATTCTTGCTAGCGGGGGCAAAGGCCACCGGGGAGCTGTTTTTT. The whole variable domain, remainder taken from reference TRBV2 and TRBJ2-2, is EPEVTQTPSHQVTQMGQEVILRCVPISNHLYFYWYRQILGQKVEFLVSFYNNEISEKSEIFDDQFSVERPDGSNFTLKIRSTKLEDSAMYFCASSEFLLAGAKATGELFFGEGSRLTVL.

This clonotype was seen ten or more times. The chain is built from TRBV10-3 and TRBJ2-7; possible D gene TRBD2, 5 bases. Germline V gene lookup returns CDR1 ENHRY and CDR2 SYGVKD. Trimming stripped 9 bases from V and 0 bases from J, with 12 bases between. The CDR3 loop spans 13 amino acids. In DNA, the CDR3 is TGTGCCATTAAAACGGACTCCTCCTACGAGCAGTACTTC. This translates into CAIKTDSSYEQYF.

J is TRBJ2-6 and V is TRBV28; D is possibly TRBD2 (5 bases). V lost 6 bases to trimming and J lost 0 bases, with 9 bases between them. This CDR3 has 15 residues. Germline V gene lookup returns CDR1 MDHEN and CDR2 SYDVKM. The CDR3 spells CASSSGGSGANVLTF. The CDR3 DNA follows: TGTGCCAGCAGCAGCGGAGGCTCTGGGGCCAACGTCCTGACTTTC.

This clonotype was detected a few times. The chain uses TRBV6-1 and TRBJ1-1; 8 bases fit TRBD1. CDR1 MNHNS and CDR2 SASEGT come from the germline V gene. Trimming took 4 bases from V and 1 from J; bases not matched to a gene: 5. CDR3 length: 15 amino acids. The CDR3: CASSAGRGPNTEAFF. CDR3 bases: TGTGCCAGCAGTGCGGGCAGGGGGCCGAACACTGAAGCTTTCTTT.

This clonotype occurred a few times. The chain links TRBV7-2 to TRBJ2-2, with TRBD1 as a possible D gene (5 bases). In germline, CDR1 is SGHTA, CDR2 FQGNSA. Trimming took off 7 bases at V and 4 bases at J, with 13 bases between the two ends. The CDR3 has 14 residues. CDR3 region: CASKDTTFTGELFF. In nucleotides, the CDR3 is TGTGCCAGCAAGGACACCACGTTCACCGGGGAGCTGTTTTTT.

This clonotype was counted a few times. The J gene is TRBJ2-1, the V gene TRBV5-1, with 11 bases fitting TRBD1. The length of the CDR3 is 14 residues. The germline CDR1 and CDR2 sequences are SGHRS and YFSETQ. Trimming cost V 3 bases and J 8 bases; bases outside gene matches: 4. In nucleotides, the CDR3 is TGCGCCAGCAGCTGGACAGGGGGCGAGGATGAGCAGTTCTTC. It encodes CASSWTGGEDEQFF.

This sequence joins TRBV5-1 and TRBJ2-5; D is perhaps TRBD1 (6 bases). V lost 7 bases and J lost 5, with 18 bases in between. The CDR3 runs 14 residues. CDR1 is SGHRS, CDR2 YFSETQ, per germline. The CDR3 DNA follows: TGCGCCAGCTCAAGGAGGCAGGGGATGGAGACCCAGTACTTC. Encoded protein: CASSRRQGMETQYF.

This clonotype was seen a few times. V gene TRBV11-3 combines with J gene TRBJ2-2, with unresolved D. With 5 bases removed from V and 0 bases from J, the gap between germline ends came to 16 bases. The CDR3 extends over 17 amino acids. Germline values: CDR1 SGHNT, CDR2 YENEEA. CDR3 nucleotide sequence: TGTGCCAGCAGCCCCGTTTTGTATACCGCGAACACCGGGGAGCTGTTTTTT. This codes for CASSPVLYTANTGELFF.

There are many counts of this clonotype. CDR3 sequence reads: CATSKRDPREAFF. Here the CDR3 DNA reads TGTGCCACCAGTAAAAGGGACCCACGGGAAGCTTTCTTT. This rearrangement joins TRBV24-1 to TRBJ1-1; perhaps TRBD1 as D (5 bases). Germline CDR1 is KGHDR and CDR2 is SFDVKD. The CDR3 is made up of 13 amino acids. V shed 6 bases and J shed 8 bases, with 15 bases lying between them.

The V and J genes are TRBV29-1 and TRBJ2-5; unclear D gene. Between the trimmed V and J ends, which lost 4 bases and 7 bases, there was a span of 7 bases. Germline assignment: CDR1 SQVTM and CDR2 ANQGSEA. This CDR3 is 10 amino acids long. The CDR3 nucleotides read TGCAGCGTTGGTTGGGGGACCCAGTACTTC. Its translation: CSVGWGTQYF.

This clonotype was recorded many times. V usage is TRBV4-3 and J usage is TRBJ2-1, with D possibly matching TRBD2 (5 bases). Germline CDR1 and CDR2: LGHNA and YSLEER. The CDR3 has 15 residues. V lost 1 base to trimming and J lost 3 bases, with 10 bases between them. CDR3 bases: TGCGCCAGCAGCCAAGCGGCGGGTGACTACAATGAGCAGTTCTTC. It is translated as CASSQAAGDYNEQFF.

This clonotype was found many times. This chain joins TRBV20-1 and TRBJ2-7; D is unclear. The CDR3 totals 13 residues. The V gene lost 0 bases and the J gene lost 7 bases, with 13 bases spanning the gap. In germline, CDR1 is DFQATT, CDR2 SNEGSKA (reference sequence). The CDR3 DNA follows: TGCAGTGCTAGAGATCCGGCTAGTGGTGAGCAGTACTTC. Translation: CSARDPASGEQYF.

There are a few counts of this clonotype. In nucleotides, the CDR3 is TGTGCCAGCACCTCCGGGACAGCTTACAATGAGCAGTTCTTC. Translated: CASTSGTAYNEQFF. The V call is TRBV12-3 or TRBV12-4, the J call TRBJ2-1, with 7 bases fitting TRBD1. The V and J ends lost 7 bases and 4 bases, in that order; junction bases with no gene match: 7. The CDR3 loop spans 14 amino acids.

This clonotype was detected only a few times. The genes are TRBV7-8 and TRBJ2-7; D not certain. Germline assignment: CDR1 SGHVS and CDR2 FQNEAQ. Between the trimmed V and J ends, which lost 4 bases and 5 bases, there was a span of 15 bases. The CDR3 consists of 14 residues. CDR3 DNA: TGTGCCAGCAGCTACCTAGAATCAGGAAACGAGCAGTACTTC. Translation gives CASSYLESGNEQYF.

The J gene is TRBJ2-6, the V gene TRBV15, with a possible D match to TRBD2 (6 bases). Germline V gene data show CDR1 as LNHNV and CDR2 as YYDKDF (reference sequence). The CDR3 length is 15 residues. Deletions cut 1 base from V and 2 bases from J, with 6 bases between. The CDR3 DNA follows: TGTGCCACCAGCAGAGGGGGGGCTGGGGCCAACGTCCTGACTTTC. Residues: CATSRGGAGANVLTF. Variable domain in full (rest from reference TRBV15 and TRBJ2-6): DAMVIQNPRYQVTQFGKPVTLSCSQTLNHNVMYWYQQKSSQAPKLLFHYYDKDFNNEADTPDNFQSRRPNTSFCFLDIRSPGLGDTAMYLCATSRGGAGANVLTFGAGSRLTVL.

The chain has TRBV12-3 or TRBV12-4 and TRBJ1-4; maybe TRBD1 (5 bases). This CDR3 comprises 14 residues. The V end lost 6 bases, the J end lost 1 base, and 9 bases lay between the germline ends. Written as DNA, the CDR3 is TGTGCCAGCAGACCGACAGTAACTAATGAAAAACTGTTTTTT. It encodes CASRPTVTNEKLFF.

The CDR3 sequence: CASSHTDRPYEQYF. The CDR3 DNA is TGTGCCAGCAGCCACACGGACAGGCCCTACGAGCAGTACTTC. The chain joins TRBV7-9 to TRBJ2-7; TRBD1 agrees at 7 bases. The CDR3 spans 14 residues. The J segment lost 2 bases and the V segment lost 5 bases, leaving 6 bases of the junction unmatched. Germline V lookup: CDR1 SEHNR, CDR2 FQNEAQ (reference sequence).

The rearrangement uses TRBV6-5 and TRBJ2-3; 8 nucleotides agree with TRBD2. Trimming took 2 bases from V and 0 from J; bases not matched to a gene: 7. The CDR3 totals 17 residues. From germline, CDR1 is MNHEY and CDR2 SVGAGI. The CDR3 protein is CASSYGTSWSSTDTQYF. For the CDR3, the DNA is TGTGCCAGCAGTTACGGGACTAGTTGGTCTAGCACAGATACGCAGTATTTT.